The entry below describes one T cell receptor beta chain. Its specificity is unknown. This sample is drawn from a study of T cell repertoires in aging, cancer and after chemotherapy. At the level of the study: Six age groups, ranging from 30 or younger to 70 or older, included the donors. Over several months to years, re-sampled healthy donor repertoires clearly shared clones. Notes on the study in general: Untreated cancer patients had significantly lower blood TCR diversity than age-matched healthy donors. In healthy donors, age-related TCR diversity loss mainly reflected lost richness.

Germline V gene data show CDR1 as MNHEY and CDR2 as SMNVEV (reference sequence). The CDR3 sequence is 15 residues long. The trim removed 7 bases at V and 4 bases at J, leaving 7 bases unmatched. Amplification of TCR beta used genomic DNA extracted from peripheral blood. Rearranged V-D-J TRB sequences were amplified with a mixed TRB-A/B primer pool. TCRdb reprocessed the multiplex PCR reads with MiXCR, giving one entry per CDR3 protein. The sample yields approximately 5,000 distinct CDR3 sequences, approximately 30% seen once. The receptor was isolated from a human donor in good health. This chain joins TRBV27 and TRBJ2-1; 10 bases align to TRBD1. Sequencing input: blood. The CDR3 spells CASTRTGGFYNEQFF. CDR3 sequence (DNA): TGTGCCAGCACCCGGACAGGGGGGTTTTACAATGAGCAGTTCTTC.